The 22 T cell receptor beta chains below were found in one sample sequenced in a study of T-cell reconstitution after alpha-beta-depleted transplantation in children. Researchers prepared the TCRbeta library using unique molecular identifiers, the study reports. TCRdb analysed the PCR reads with MiXCR anew, one entry per CDR3 protein. The sample lists 200,000 to 300,000 distinct CDR3 sequences, about a quarter seen once, with over 2.5% in the top ten. This specimen consisted of PBMCs, obtained before TCRalphabeta/CD19-depleted stem cell transplant. The receptor set was obtained from a girl aged 2 to 10 with Fanconi anemia, due to receive a stem cell transplant.

This clonotype was counted a few times. The chain couples TRBV13 to TRBJ1-4; D unclear. The CDR3 contains 16 residues. The germline V gene has CDR1 PRHDT and CDR2 FYEKMQ (reference sequence). V was trimmed by 5 bases and J by 4 bases, leaving 17 bases between them. In DNA, the CDR3 is TGTGCCAGCAGCCCCCACCGACGGACGATTAATGAAAAACTGTTTTTT. Encoded protein: CASSPHRRTINEKLFF.

This clonotype showed up many times. The chain joins TRBV27 to TRBJ2-1, with D tentatively TRBD2 (5 bases). The V gene's germline CDR1 is MNHEY and CDR2 SMNVEV (reference sequence). This CDR3 has 16 amino acids. Trimming stripped 3 bases from V and 4 bases from J, with 16 bases between. CDR3 sequence (DNA): TGTGCCAGCAGTTTTTTATCCGGAGGTCTGTACAATGAGCAGTTCTTC. It encodes CASSFLSGGLYNEQFF.

This clonotype was seen repeatedly, ten times or more. The rearrangement links TRBV20-1 to TRBJ1-3, with unresolved D. V lost 0 bases, J lost 2 bases, and 8 bases lay in between. Germline-derived CDR1 and CDR2 are DFQATT and SNEGSKA (reference sequence). This CDR3 comprises 14 residues. CDR3 protein: CSARDQFAGNTIYF. The DNA for the CDR3 is TGCAGTGCTAGAGATCAATTCGCTGGAAACACCATATATTTT.

This clonotype was counted only a few times. The rearrangement links TRBV20-1 to TRBJ2-3, with 7 positions matching TRBD1. V was clipped by 8 bases and J by 0 bases; unmatched bases: 8. Germline V gives CDR1 DFQATT, CDR2 SNEGSKA (reference sequence). The CDR3 runs to 14 residues. CDR3 in amino acids: CSTETGSSTDTQYF. The CDR3 DNA reads as TGCAGTACGGAGACAGGGTCTAGCACAGATACGCAGTATTTT.

This clonotype was detected ten times or more. The CDR3 loop is CASSVVGVLYNEQFF. The CDR3 coding sequence is TGTGCCAGCAGCGTAGTGGGTGTTCTCTACAATGAGCAGTTCTTC. The J gene is TRBJ2-1, the V gene TRBV9; D is undetermined. Germline V CDR1 and CDR2: SGDLS, YYNGEE. Trimming left V 0 bases short and J 3 bases short, with 10 bases between. The CDR3 runs 15 residues.

The rearrangement links TRBV29-1 to TRBJ2-1, with D tentatively TRBD1 or TRBD2 (5 bases each). Germline loops: CDR1 SQVTM, CDR2 ANQGSEA. V was clipped by 5 bases and J by 2 bases, with 10 bases between them. The CDR3 is made up of 13 amino acids. The CDR3 coding sequence is TGCAGCGTTCTAAGGGACGCCTACAATGAGCAGTTCTTC. As protein: CSVLRDAYNEQFF.

The chain combines TRBV29-1 with TRBJ2-3; no definite D call. The V end lost 2 bases, the J end lost 2 bases, and 2 bases lay between the germline ends. The CDR3 contains 11 residues. Germline V gene sequence: CDR1 SQVTM, CDR2 ANQGSEA. CDR3 in DNA: TGCAGCGTTGAAACCACAGATACGCAGTATTTT. This gives the protein CSVETTDTQYF.

The chain employs TRBV7-2 and TRBJ2-1; D not resolved. V was trimmed by 8 bases and J by 0 bases, leaving 14 bases between them. The germline V gene encodes CDR1 SGHTA and CDR2 FQGNSA. The CDR3 runs 15 residues. The CDR3 DNA sequence: TGTGCCAGCGGCCTTCGCCGAAGCTCCTACAATGAGCAGTTCTTC. Its protein product is CASGLRRSSYNEQFF.

The V gene is TRBV11-2, the J gene TRBJ2-5; D may be TRBD1 or TRBD2 (5 bases each). The CDR3 is 15 residues long. With 5 bases removed from V and 1 base from J, the gap between germline ends came to 14 bases. Germline V CDR1 and CDR2: SGHAT, FQNNGV. CDR3 nucleotide sequence: TGTGCCAGCAGCACCAGTTTGGGGGTCCAAGAGACCCAGTACTTC. Residues: CASSTSLGVQETQYF.

The chain employs TRBV4-1 and TRBJ2-7, with D possibly TRBD2 on 5 matching bases. This CDR3 spans 16 amino acids. CDR1 is MGHRA, CDR2 YSYEKL, per germline. The germline V and J ends were trimmed by 1 base and 2 bases, with 15 bases remaining between them. As DNA, the CDR3 is TGCGCCAGCAGCCAAGTGACGGGAACGACACCCTACGAGCAGTACTTC. It encodes CASSQVTGTTPYEQYF.

In DNA form, the CDR3 reads TGTGCCAGCGCCCCAGGGGATGAGCAGTTCTTC. Its protein product is CASAPGDEQFF. The V and J genes are TRBV25-1 and TRBJ2-1; TRBD1 is a possible D gene (6 bases). V was pared by 8 bases and J by 8 bases, with 10 bases between. The CDR3 extends over 11 amino acids. Germline V CDR1 and CDR2: MGHDK, SYGVNS.

This clonotype was detected only a few times. This CDR3 is CASSLAGGDRGRPTEAFF. The CDR3 coding sequence is TGTGCCAGCAGCTTAGCGGGTGGGGACAGGGGGCGGCCCACTGAAGCTTTCTTT. The chain uses TRBV11-1 and TRBJ1-1; TRBD1 agrees at 12 bases. V lost 0 bases, J lost 4 bases, and 9 bases stayed unmatched. The CDR3 has 18 residues. Germline lookup yields CDR1 SGHAT and CDR2 FQDESV (reference sequence). Full variable domain (remainder filled in from reference TRBV11-1 and TRBJ1-1): EAEVAQSPRYKITEKSQAVAFWCDPISGHATLYWYRQILGQGPELLVQFQDESVVDDSQLPKDRFSAERLKGVDSTLKIQPAELGDSAMYLCASSLAGGDRGRPTEAFFGQGTRLTVV.

This clonotype was seen many times. The chain has TRBV7-8 and TRBJ2-6, with D possibly matching TRBD1 (6 bases). With 1 base removed from V and 0 bases from J, the gap between germline ends came to 13 bases. Germline CDR1 and CDR2: SGHVS and FQNEAQ. This CDR3 spans 18 amino acids. As DNA, the CDR3 is TGTGCCAGCAGCTTAGGCAGGGGCCCCGTCTCTGGGGCCAACGTCCTGACTTTC. Its protein is CASSLGRGPVSGANVLTF.

This clonotype has only a few counts. The chain carries TRBV25-1 and TRBJ1-2, with no clear D. Deletions cut 6 bases from V and 8 bases from J, with 4 bases between. CDR1 and CDR2 (germline): MGHDK, SYGVNS. The CDR3 is made up of 9 amino acids. The CDR3 reads CASRQGYTF. In nucleotides, the CDR3 is TGTGCCAGCAGGCAAGGCTACACCTTC.

In this sample, this clonotype turned up many times. This CDR3 is CASSRSSYEQYF. The CDR3 bases are TGTGCCAGCAGCCGGAGCTCCTACGAGCAGTACTTC. This chain joins TRBV3-1 and TRBJ2-7; D remains ambiguous. The CDR3 extends over 12 amino acids. The V and J ends lost 4 bases and 0 bases respectively, with 4 bases between them. Germline CDR1 reads LGHDT; CDR2 reads YNNKEL (reference sequence).

The rearrangement links TRBV18 to TRBJ2-1, with D tentatively TRBD2 (6 bases). Trimming took 3 bases from V and 8 from J, leaving 14 bases between them. Looked up from germline, CDR1 is KGHSH and CDR2 is LQKENI. This CDR3 has 14 amino acids. DNA of the CDR3: TGTGCCAGCTCACCCATGACTAGGTACGATGAGCAGTTCTTC. Protein product: CASSPMTRYDEQFF.

The chain carries TRBV27 and TRBJ2-7, with 7 bases aligning to TRBD1. J was trimmed by 2 bases and V by 1 base; bases with no gene match: 2. The CDR3 is 14 residues long. Per the germline V gene, CDR1 is MNHEY and CDR2 is SMNVEV (reference sequence). The CDR3 here is CASSLFDRAYEQYF. CDR3 in DNA: TGTGCCAGCAGTTTATTCGACAGGGCCTACGAGCAGTACTTC.

The chain has TRBV12-3 or TRBV12-4 and TRBJ2-3; D is undetermined. Trimming took 2 bases from V and 2 from J, leaving 11 bases between them. The CDR3 totals 15 residues. The CDR3 bases are TGTGCCAGCAGTTTAAGCCGGGTATACACAGATACGCAGTATTTT. Its translation: CASSLSRVYTDTQYF.

This clonotype was recorded many times. The chain employs TRBV29-1 and TRBJ2-5, with TRBD1 identical over 7 bases. The trim removed 1 base at V and 5 bases at J, leaving 1 base unmatched. The CDR3 totals 12 residues. Germline CDR1 and CDR2: SQVTM and ANQGSEA. CDR3: CSVEGRGETQYF. The DNA for the CDR3 is TGCAGCGTTGAAGGCAGGGGGGAGACCCAGTACTTC.

This clonotype was found many times. This rearrangement joins TRBV20-1 to TRBJ2-5, with TRBD2 as a possible D gene (6 bases). This CDR3 is built from 17 residues. Germline CDR1 is DFQATT and CDR2 is SNEGSKA (reference sequence). The CDR3 DNA reads as TGCAGCGAACATCCGAGGTGGGCTAGCGCAAACCAAGAGACCCAGTACTTC. Translation: CSEHPRWASANQETQYF.

A few counts support this clonotype. The CDR3 DNA sequence: TGTGCCAGTGAACAGGGGGCCTCCTACGAGCAGTACTTC. As protein: CASEQGASYEQYF. The chain recombines TRBV28 with TRBJ2-7; 9 positions match TRBD1. With 9 bases clipped from V and 0 bases from J, the junction kept 3 bases outside the gene matches. Germline values: CDR1 MDHEN, CDR2 SYDVKM. This CDR3 has 13 amino acids.

This clonotype was observed at least ten times. V gene TRBV7-2 combines with J gene TRBJ1-4, with 10 bases matching TRBD1. Germline loops: CDR1 SGHTA, CDR2 FQGNSA. Germline trimming cut 1 base from V and 7 bases from J; bases unmatched to any gene: 6. This CDR3 is built from 16 residues. The CDR3 spells CASSLVPDRGSEKLFF. DNA for the CDR3: TGTGCCAGCAGCTTAGTGCCGGACAGGGGGAGTGAAAAACTGTTTTTT.